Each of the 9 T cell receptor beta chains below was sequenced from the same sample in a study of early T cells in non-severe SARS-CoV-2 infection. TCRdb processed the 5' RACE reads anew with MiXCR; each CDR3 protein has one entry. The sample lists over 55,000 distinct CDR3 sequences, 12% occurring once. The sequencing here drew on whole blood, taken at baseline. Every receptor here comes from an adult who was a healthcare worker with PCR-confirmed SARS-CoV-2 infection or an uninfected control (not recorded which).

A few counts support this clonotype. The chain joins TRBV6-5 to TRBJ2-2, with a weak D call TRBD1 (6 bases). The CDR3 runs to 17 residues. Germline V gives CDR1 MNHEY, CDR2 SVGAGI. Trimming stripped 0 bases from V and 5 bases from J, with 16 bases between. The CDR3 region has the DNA TGTGCCAGCAGTTACTCGATGGACAGCAGGTGGACCGGGGAGCTGTTTTTT. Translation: CASSYSMDSRWTGELFF.

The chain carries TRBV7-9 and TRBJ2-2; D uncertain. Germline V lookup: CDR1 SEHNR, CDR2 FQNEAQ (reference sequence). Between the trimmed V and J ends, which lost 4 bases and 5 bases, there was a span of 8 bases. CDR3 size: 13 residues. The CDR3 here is CASSSVGTGELFF. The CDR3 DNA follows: TGTGCCAGCAGCTCGGTGGGGACCGGGGAGCTGTTTTTT.

CDR3: CASSQVWGTGRAMQYF. The CDR3 DNA is TGCGCCAGCAGCCAAGTGTGGGGTACCGGCAGGGCAATGCAGTATTTT. J is TRBJ2-3 and V is TRBV4-1, with a possible D match to TRBD1 (5 bases). The CDR3 loop spans 16 amino acids. Germline-derived CDR1 and CDR2 are MGHRA and YSYEKL. Trimming took off 1 base at V and 11 bases at J, with 22 bases between the two ends.

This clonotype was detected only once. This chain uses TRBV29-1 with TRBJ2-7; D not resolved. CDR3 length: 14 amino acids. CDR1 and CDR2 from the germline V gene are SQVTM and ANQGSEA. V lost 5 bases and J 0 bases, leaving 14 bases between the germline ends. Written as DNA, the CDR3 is TGCAGCGTTATGACACTTCTCAGCTCCTACGAGCAGTACTTC. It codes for CSVMTLLSSYEQYF.

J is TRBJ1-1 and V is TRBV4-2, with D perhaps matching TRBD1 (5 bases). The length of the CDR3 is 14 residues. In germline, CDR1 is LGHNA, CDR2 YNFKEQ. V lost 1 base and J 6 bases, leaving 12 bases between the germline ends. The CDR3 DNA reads TGTGCCAGCAGCCAAGTGGACACGAAGGCTGAAGCTTTCTTT. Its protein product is CASSQVDTKAEAFF.

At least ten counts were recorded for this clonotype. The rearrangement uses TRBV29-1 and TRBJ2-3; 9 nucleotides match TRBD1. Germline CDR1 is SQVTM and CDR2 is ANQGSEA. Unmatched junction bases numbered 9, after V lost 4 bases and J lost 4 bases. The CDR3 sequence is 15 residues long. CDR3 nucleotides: TGCAGCGTTGTAGGTCTTGGGACAGGGCCAGATACGCAGTATTTT. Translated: CSVVGLGTGPDTQYF.

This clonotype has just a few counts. The CDR3 loop is CASSPPPMGETQYF. CDR3 nucleotides: TGTGCCAGCAGTCCCCCGCCGATGGGGGAGACCCAGTACTTC. The chain couples TRBV12-3 or TRBV12-4 to TRBJ2-5; the D is unclear. This CDR3 has 14 residues. The V gene lost 5 bases and the J gene lost 5 bases, with 15 bases spanning the gap.

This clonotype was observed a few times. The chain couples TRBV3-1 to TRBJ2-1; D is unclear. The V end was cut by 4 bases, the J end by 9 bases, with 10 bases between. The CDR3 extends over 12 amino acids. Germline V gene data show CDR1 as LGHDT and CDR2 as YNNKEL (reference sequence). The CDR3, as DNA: TGTGCCAGCAGCCCCCTAGGCGGTGAGCAGTTCTTC. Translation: CASSPLGGEQFF.

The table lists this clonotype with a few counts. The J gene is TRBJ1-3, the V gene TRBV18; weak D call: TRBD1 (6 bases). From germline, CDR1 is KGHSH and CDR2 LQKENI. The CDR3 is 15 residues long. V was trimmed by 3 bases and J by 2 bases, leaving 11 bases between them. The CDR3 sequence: CASSPQTGTGNTIYF. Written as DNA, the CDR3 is TGTGCCAGCTCACCGCAGACAGGAACTGGAAACACCATATATTTT.